This entry concerns a single TCR beta chain. What it binds is unknown. Some second doses came at about 4 weeks and others at about 12 weeks; these were pooled. This sample is part of a study of T cell responses to AZD1222 COVID-19 vaccine. Clones were read by immunoSEQ multiplex PCR, and TCRdb kept only the in-frame ones, dropping some. The sample yields 100,000 to 150,000 clones, approximately 90% seen once. Study findings and constraints: Donors in the cohort were predominantly white British and more often female, and clonal diversity was possibly underestimated.

This sequence was found in an adult who received the AZD1222 COVID-19 vaccine. Sequencing was performed on peripheral blood, taken 28 days after the second AZD1222 dose.

The CDR3 region has the DNA TGCGCCAGCATTCTCCAGGGGGGCACTGAAGCTTTCTTT. It translates to CASILQGGTEAFF. The V gene is TRBV5-1, the J gene TRBJ1-1; 7 positions agree with TRBD1. Germline V gene sequence: CDR1 SGHRS, CDR2 YFSETQ. The V gene end was trimmed by 6 bases and the J gene end by 4 bases; junction bases not matched to a gene: 6. The CDR3 is 13 residues long. The variable domain in full, with the rest retrieved from reference TRBV5-1 and TRBJ1-1, is KAGVTQTPRYLIKTRGQQVTLSCSPISGHRSVSWYQQTPGQGLQFLFEYFSETQRNKGNFPGRFSGRQFSNSRSEMNVSTLELGDSALYLCASILQGGTEAFFGQGTRLTVV.